Following are 4 T cell receptor beta chains from one sample sequenced in a study of PD-L1 blockade in urothelial cancer. Method: immunoSEQ multiplex PCR; TCRdb's copy keeps in-frame clones and lacks some. Of roughly 42,000 clones in the sample, about 90% were seen once. Documented time point: peripheral blood 6 weeks after treatment start. The sample consisted of PBMCs, taken around atezolizumab (anti-PD-L1) treatment. The receptors shown here come from a man between 70 and 80 years old with urothelial cancer.

The J gene is TRBJ1-5, the V gene TRBV19, with a tentative D call TRBD1 (5 bases). Germline loops: CDR1 LNHDA, CDR2 SQIVND (reference sequence). The CDR3 consists of 14 residues. V lost 7 bases and J 2 bases, leaving 12 bases between the germline ends. Here the CDR3 reads CASMITRGNQPQHF. CDR3 DNA: TGTGCCAGTATGATTACCAGGGGCAATCAGCCCCAGCATTTT.

This clone was observed a handful of times. The rearrangement joins TRBV11-2 to TRBJ1-1; D is undetermined. This CDR3 region has 13 residues. Trimming took off 6 bases at V and 1 base at J, with 9 bases between the two ends. Germline-derived CDR1 and CDR2 are SGHAT and FQNNGV. The CDR3: CASSSQSNTEAFF. The CDR3 region has the DNA TGTGCCAGCAGTTCCCAGTCGAACACTGAAGCTTTCTTT.

The chain employs TRBV18 and TRBJ1-1; 9 bases are shared with TRBD1. The CDR3 contains 16 residues. In germline, CDR1 is KGHSH, CDR2 LQKENI. With 6 bases clipped from V and 1 base from J, the junction kept 9 bases outside the gene matches. The CDR3 region has the DNA TGTGCCAGCTCGCCGGGACAGGGATCTCGGAACACTGAAGCTTTCTTT. Its translation is CASSPGQGSRNTEAFF.

This clone ranks as medium-sized. The genes are TRBV15 and TRBJ2-1, with 9 bases fitting TRBD2. The CDR3 contains 15 residues. J gave up 8 bases and V 6 bases, and 11 bases lay outside the gene matches. The germline V gene encodes CDR1 LNHNV and CDR2 YYDKDF (reference sequence). The DNA of the CDR3 is TGTGCCACCAGTGTATCGAGTAGCGGGAGCGATGAGCAGTTCTTC. The encoded protein is CATSVSSSGSDEQFF.